A selection of T cell receptor beta chains follows, all from one sample in a study of lymphopenia after photon versus proton radiotherapy. Repertoires were generated with immunoSEQ multiplex PCR, while TCRdb's copy carries only in-frame clones and drops some. The profile shows 35,000 to 45,000 clones, under 85% of them singletons. The sequencing used peripheral blood, collected from a patient treated with proton-based radiotherapy. These TCRs come from a woman in her sixties or seventies with pancreatic cancer. CDR3s include the opening cysteine and the closing phenylalanine or tryptophan. A D gene is named only where the DNA matches it firmly. Rows may omit the clone size; those that give it use once, few, many or a size class.

CDR3	V	J	D	size
CASSLGEGGGFTGELFF	TRBV7-8	TRBJ2-2	NA	NA
CASSLNRGVASPLHF	TRBV6-6	TRBJ1-6	TRBD1	NA
CASSLLEGHSYEQYF	TRBV11-1	TRBJ2-7	NA	NA
CASSPKANTGELFF	TRBV18	TRBJ2-2	NA	NA
CASRLEFTDTQYF	TRBV2	TRBJ2-3	NA	NA
CASSFGGRSYNEQFF	TRBV28	TRBJ2-1	TRBD2	NA
CASSLTGGQGEQFF	TRBV7-2	TRBJ2-1	TRBD1	NA
CASSIDTTRYEQYF	TRBV28	TRBJ2-7	NA	NA
CASSLRSNTEAFF	TRBV7-2	TRBJ1-1	NA	NA
CASSSQRESGELFF	TRBV28	TRBJ2-2	TRBD2	NA
CASIQTGKAFF	TRBV28	TRBJ1-1	NA	NA
CASLGGGGEQYF	TRBV6-5	TRBJ2-7	TRBD2	few
CASSLMIAGGETQYF	TRBV28	TRBJ2-5	TRBD1	NA
CASSLDRGPQHF	TRBV7-2	TRBJ1-5	NA	NA
CASSRQGKDGYTF	TRBV18	TRBJ1-2	TRBD1	NA
CASSPTQSLYNEQFF	TRBV11-2	TRBJ2-1	NA	NA
CASSSPRNYGYTF	TRBV11-2	TRBJ1-2	NA	NA
CSVIDEKLFF	TRBV29-1	TRBJ1-4	NA	few
CASSLANGQVYEQYF	TRBV5-1	TRBJ2-7	TRBD1	NA
CASSLAGRGNEQFF	TRBV11-3	TRBJ2-1	TRBD2	NA
CASSLRTRSTGELFF	TRBV7-2	TRBJ2-2	TRBD2	NA
CASSSEGQGNNEQYF	TRBV27	TRBJ2-7	TRBD1	NA
CASSLSISAHSGNTIYF	TRBV7-2	TRBJ1-3	NA	NA
CASNNPGGEQYF	TRBV5-1	TRBJ2-7	TRBD1	NA
CASSSRPRLSLLEEQYF	TRBV7-6	TRBJ2-7	NA	NA
CASSRTSGRAHETQYF	TRBV11-3	TRBJ2-5	TRBD2	once
CASSPQWRNTIYF	TRBV5-6	TRBJ1-3	NA	NA
CSAGEEVGYTF	TRBV20-1	TRBJ1-2	NA	NA
CSVGQREGKRQYF	TRBV29-1	TRBJ2-5	NA	NA
CASSLDSTGELFF	TRBV5-1	TRBJ2-2	NA	once
CSVGGTGTSSQTQYF	TRBV29-1	TRBJ2-5	TRBD2	NA
CASSQTSSGANVLTF	TRBV4-3	TRBJ2-6	NA	NA
CASSQDRRGPRNEQFF	TRBV4-3	TRBJ2-1	TRBD1	NA
CASSLEYNQPQHF	TRBV5-1	TRBJ1-5	NA	NA
CASSPRQDNSYEQYF	TRBV9	TRBJ2-7	NA	NA
CASSPGTGGIEQFF	TRBV13	TRBJ2-1	TRBD1	few
CASSLVDTGELFF	TRBV11-3	TRBJ2-2	NA	NA
CASRVYTASPSYEQYF	TRBV28	TRBJ2-7	NA	NA
CASSLSGKTDTQYF	TRBV19	TRBJ2-3	NA	once
CATRPPGLLSGNTIYF	TRBV4-2	TRBJ1-3	NA	few